Below, one T cell receptor (beta chain) is given with its context. This clonotype was observed at least ten times. There is no known antigen for this receptor. Per-base quality was not reported, and no clone a single base away is much larger than it. For repertoire sequencing, TCR beta CDR3 regions were amplified from RNA transcripts. The first round of RT-PCR was done with HTBI primers and the Qiagen OneStep RT-PCR kit, and was followed by a second round of multiplex PCR, then size selection and purification. Sequencing of the libraries was carried out on an Illumina HiSeq2000 in paired-end mode with 100 bp reads. The paper's data handling went like this. SOAPnuke was used to process the reads, throwing out any read that had adapters, had uncalled bases, had a mean Phred below 15, or lacked an exact constant-primer or identifier match. COPE v1.2.5 was used to merge high-quality paired reads. Clonotypes were defined as unique nucleotide sequences and were aligned to IMGT TRB V, D and J references using MiTCR v1.1. Only V-J combinations with frequency above 0.0001 were analysed, covering around 99% of repertoires. For each V-J combination, a TCR clonal expansion and chaos score was defined as the ratio of F50 clonal expansion to chaos observed in the TCRdist matrix. Features were reduced by Welch's t-statistics and random forest to 10 to 15 V-J combinations, which fed a naive Bayes classifier. The Morisita-Horn index was used to measure how similar the thyroid and blood repertoires were. Through fastp at Q25 and MiXCR, TCRdb rebuilt clones from the public reads, retaining in-frame beta chains. Here each entry gathers all rows of one CDR3 protein and keeps the most common genes and DNA. The authors' filters were not applied to this entry. The sample table shows about 400,000 distinct CDR3 sequences, and 18% are seen once. The top ten clonotypes cover approximately 1.4% of the sample.

V has 3 bases trimmed and J has 5 bases trimmed; junction bases matching no gene number 4. The germline V gene (reference sequence) yields SGHNT for CDR1 and YYREEE for CDR2. The CDR3 has 15 amino acids, counting the end cysteine and phenylalanine. The entry retains the CDR3 DNA only, 45 bases that are in frame from base 1. The ophthalmopathy patients had moderately to severely active disease, with a Clinical Activity Score of 3 or higher, a NOSPECS grade of 4 or higher, and a disease duration of less than 3 months. Patients with other autoimmune diseases, uncontrolled infections, pregnancy or lactation were excluded. Diagnosis was based on clinical symptoms, serum thyroxine, TRAb, thyroid ultrasound and orbital computed tomography. Using Ficoll-Paque density gradient centrifugation, PBMCs were isolated from roughly 9.2 ml of fresh peripheral blood. Total RNA was extracted with Trizol reagent and quality-checked on an Agilent 2100 Bioanalyzer.

This sample is part of a study of Graves' ophthalmopathy and Graves' hyperthyroidism (dated by TCRdb to the late 2010s). Background on the whole study: Peripheral blood was collected at initial diagnosis, before any treatment. The roughly 100 discovery patients were randomly divided into training and test sets at a 7:3 ratio. The study used signatures of the TCR beta repertoire to tell Graves' ophthalmopathy apart from Graves' hyperthyroidism and to predict which patients would progress to ophthalmopathy. A discovery set of about a hundred patients (under 45 ophthalmopathy, about 58 stable hyperthyroidism) was enrolled to explore V-J signatures distinguishing ophthalmopathy from hyperthyroidism. The independent validation cohort included 18 to 20 hyperthyroidism patients plus 17 patients who later progressed from hyperthyroidism to ophthalmopathy. Following sampling, methimazole starting at 30 mg daily was administered to hyperthyroidism patients, and high-dose intravenous methylprednisolone was administered to ophthalmopathy patients. In total, 135 blood samples were TCR-sequenced: fewer than 50 ophthalmopathy, roughly 80 hyperthyroidism and approximately 17 hyperthyroidism-to-ophthalmopathy patients. In over five hyperthyroidism patients, the T-cell repertoires found in thyroid tissue were compared with those found in blood. Here is what the overall study found, with its caveats: Ophthalmopathy was separated from stable hyperthyroidism by the 13-signature model with about 85% sensitivity and 81% to 83% specificity in cross-validation and with 80%/75% in the test set. Sample size was not statistically predetermined, and group allocation was not concealed from the investigators. In validation, the model predicted ophthalmopathy progression with about 64% sensitivity and around 72% specificity; about a dozen predicted patients were CT-confirmed with GO in a median of about 6.2 months. Among expanded thyroid clonotypes with frequency above 0.001, most also showed up in blood, which suggests that blood repertoires may reflect the thyroid immune response.

The sample consisted of peripheral blood. The TCR was taken from a woman aged 18-29 years with Graves' ophthalmopathy. Donor details come from another sample of the same person, matched by shared clones. The sequence is built from TRBV5-4 and TRBJ2-2, and 10 bases in between align with TRBD1. The CDR3 region: CASSSGTGETGELFF. The nucleotides are TGTGCCAGCAGCTCGGGGACAGGGGAGACCGGGGAGCTGTTTTTT.